This record looks at one TCR beta chain sequence and its context. The table came from immunoSEQ multiplex PCR; TCRdb's copy has only in-frame clones and leaves some out. The sample records about 82,000 clones, 91% being singletons. This entry is derived from a study of technical replicates of blood from a handful of donors. Trimming at V came to 3 bases and at J to 6 bases, leaving 7 bases not matched to a gene. This CDR3 is 14 amino acids long. Looked up from germline, CDR1 is MGHRA and CDR2 is YSYEKL. The TCR originated in a human donor in good health. The genes are TRBV4-1 and TRBJ2-7; 8 bases align to TRBD2. The sample consisted of T cells isolated from PBMCs. The CDR3 spells CASSQRAGAGEQYF. The CDR3 DNA reads TGCGCCAGCAGCCAGAGAGCGGGAGCGGGCGAGCAGTACTTC.